Described below is a single T cell receptor beta chain sequence and its context. The data stem from a study of blood T cell repertoires in COVID-19. Authors' methods: Cell counts per sample came from amplifying reference gene primers. TCRdb's table, derived via immunoSEQ multiplex PCR, lists solely in-frame clones and lacks some. D and trimming come from the DNA, and the V and J calls and clone size come from that table. The sample holds approximately 120,000 clones, roughly 85% seen once. V trimming: 5 bases; J trimming: 4 bases; junction bases outside the gene matches: 4. Germline assignment: CDR1 LNHDA and CDR2 SQIVND (reference sequence). The CDR3 has 15 amino acids.

The V gene is TRBV19, the J gene TRBJ1-5, with 11 bases aligning to TRBD1. The source of this sequence is an elderly woman with acute or convalescent COVID-19. Source material: peripheral blood. The CDR3 loop is CASSGQGAGNQPQHF. CDR3 coding DNA: TGTGCCAGTAGTGGACAGGGGGCTGGTAATCAGCCCCAGCATTTT.